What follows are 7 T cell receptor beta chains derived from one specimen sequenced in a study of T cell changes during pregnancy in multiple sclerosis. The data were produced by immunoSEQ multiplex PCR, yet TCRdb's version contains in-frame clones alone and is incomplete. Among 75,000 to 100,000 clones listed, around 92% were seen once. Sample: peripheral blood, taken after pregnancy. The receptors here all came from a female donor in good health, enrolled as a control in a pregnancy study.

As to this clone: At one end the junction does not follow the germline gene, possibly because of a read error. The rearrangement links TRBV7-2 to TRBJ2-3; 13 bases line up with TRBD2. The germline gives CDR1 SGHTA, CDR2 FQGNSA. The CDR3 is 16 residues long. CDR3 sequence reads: CASSPGGTSGKYSMRF. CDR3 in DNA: TGTGCCAGCAGCCCAGGCGGGACTAGCGGGAAGTATTCGATGCGGTTT. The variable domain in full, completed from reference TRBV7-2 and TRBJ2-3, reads GAGVSQSPSNKVTEKGKDVELRCDPISGHTALYWYRQSLGQGLEFLIYFQGNSAPDKSGLPSDRFSAERTGGSVSTLTIQRTQQEDSAVYLCASSPGGTSGKYSMRFGPGTRLTVL.

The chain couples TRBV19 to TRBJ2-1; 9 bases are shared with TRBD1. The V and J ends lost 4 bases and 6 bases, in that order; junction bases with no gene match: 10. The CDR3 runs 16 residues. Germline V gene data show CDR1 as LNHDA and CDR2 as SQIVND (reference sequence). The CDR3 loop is CASSTRITGGFNEQFF. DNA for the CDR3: TGTGCCAGTAGTACCAGGATTACAGGGGGCTTCAATGAGCAGTTCTTC.

DNA for the CDR3: TGTGCCAGCAGTTTATCGAAAGGACAGGGGGTCTATGGCTACACCTTC. Translated, it gives CASSLSKGQGVYGYTF. The gene calls are TRBV27 and TRBJ1-2; 10 bases match TRBD1. Germline assignment: CDR1 MNHEY and CDR2 SMNVEV (reference sequence). There are 16 residues in the CDR3. Germline trimming cut 0 bases from V and 4 bases from J; bases unmatched to any gene: 5.

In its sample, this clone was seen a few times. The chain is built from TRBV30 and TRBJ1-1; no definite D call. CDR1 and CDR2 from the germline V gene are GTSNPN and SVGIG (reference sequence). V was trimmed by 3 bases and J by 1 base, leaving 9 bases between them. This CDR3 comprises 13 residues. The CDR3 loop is CAWRYNRNTEAFF. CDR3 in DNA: TGTGCCTGGAGGTACAACAGGAACACTGAAGCTTTCTTT. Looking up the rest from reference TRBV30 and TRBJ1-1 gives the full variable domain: SQTIHQWPATLVQPVGSPLSLECTVEGTSNPNLYWYRQAAGRGLQLLFYSVGIGQISSEVPQNLSASRPQDRQFILSSKKLLLSDSGFYLCAWRYNRNTEAFFGQGTRLTVV.

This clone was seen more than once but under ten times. The CDR3 DNA is TGTGCCAGCAGCCAAGATGAGGGACAGGGCCGTGAGCAGTTCTTC. It translates to CASSQDEGQGREQFF. The chain uses TRBV4-2 and TRBJ2-1; 9 bases map to TRBD1. The trim removed 0 bases at V and 9 bases at J, leaving 6 bases unmatched. This CDR3 has 15 residues. Germline CDR1 and CDR2: LGHNA and YNFKEQ.

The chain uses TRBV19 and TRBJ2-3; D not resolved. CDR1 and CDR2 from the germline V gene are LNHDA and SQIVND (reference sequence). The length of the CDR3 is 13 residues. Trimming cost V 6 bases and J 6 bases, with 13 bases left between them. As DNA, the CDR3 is TGTGCCAGTAGCCATACCCTCAGGGATACGCAGTATTTT. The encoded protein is CASSHTLRDTQYF. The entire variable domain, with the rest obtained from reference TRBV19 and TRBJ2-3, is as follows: DGGITQSPKYLFRKEGQNVTLSCEQNLNHDAMYWYRQDPGQGLRLIYYSQIVNDFQKGDIAEGYSVSREKKESFPLTVTSAQKNPTAFYLCASSHTLRDTQYFGPGTRLTVL.

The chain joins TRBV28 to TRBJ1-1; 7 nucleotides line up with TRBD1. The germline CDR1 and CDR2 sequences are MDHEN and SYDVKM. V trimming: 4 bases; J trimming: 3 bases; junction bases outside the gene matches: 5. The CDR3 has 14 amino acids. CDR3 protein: CASSSSGGYTEAFF. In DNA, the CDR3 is TGTGCCAGCAGTTCCTCAGGGGGTTACACTGAAGCTTTCTTT.